These 9 T cell receptor beta chains were sequenced from one sample in a study of blood T cell repertoires in COVID-19. Sequencing was performed with immunoSEQ multiplex PCR; in TCRdb, only in-frame clones are kept and a portion is missing. The table shows around 100,000 clones, with around 87% occurring only once. The specimen sequenced was peripheral blood. All receptors come from a human donor in a cohort sampled during active COVID-19.

The chain recombines TRBV7-3 with TRBJ2-1; 11 bases are a match to TRBD2. With V trimmed by 5 bases and J by 6 bases, 9 bases remained unmatched. The CDR3 extends over 16 amino acids. Germline CDR1 reads SGHTA; CDR2 reads FQGTGA. The CDR3 DNA reads as TGTGCCAGCAGCACACCAGGACTAGCGGGCACCAATGAGCAGTTCTTC. Protein: CASSTPGLAGTNEQFF.

Only a few counts were recorded for this clone. The genes are TRBV9 and TRBJ2-7, with 8 bases that match TRBD2. Looked up from germline, CDR1 is SGDLS and CDR2 is YYNGEE. The ends lost 0 bases at V and 3 bases at J; junction bases unmatched: 5. CDR3 length: 15 residues. CDR3 in DNA: TGTGCCAGCAGCGTAGCTACGGGAGGGCACTACGAGCAGTACTTC. Its protein is CASSVATGGHYEQYF.

In its sample, this clone was seen a few times. CDR3 loop: CASSLGQGGYEQYF. DNA for the CDR3: TGTGCCAGCAGTTTAGGACAGGGTGGTTACGAGCAGTACTTC. V and J are TRBV27 and TRBJ2-7; 8 bases map to TRBD1. This CDR3 has 14 residues. Germline assignment: CDR1 MNHEY and CDR2 SMNVEV (reference sequence). With 2 bases clipped from V and 4 bases from J, the junction kept 4 bases outside the gene matches.

The V call is TRBV20-1, the J call TRBJ2-3, with 11 bases lining up with TRBD2. The V and J ends lost 3 bases and 4 bases, in that order; junction bases with no gene match: 6. The CDR3 spans 15 residues. Germline lookup yields CDR1 DFQATT and CDR2 SNEGSKA (reference sequence). For the CDR3, the DNA is TGCAGTGCTAGTAGTCTAGCGGGAGGACCAGATACGCAGTATTTT. This sequence encodes CSASSLAGGPDTQYF.

V gene TRBV5-1 combines with J gene TRBJ2-2, with 14 bases identical to TRBD2. There are 16 residues in the CDR3. Looked up from germline, CDR1 is SGHRS and CDR2 is YFSETQ. V lost 3 bases to trimming and J lost 3 bases; unmatched junction nucleotides: 1. CDR3 sequence reads: CASSSGLAGDTGELFF. CDR3 coding DNA: TGCGCCAGCAGCTCGGGACTAGCGGGAGACACCGGGGAGCTGTTTTTT.

The chain links TRBV9 to TRBJ1-5; 9 bases agree with TRBD1. CDR1 and CDR2 (germline): SGDLS, YYNGEE. V gave up 3 bases and J gave up 11 bases; unmatched junction bases: 15. The CDR3 contains 16 residues. The CDR3 reads CASSAEDRGFRGAQHF. The CDR3, as DNA: TGTGCCAGCAGCGCGGAGGACAGGGGTTTTCGGGGGGCCCAGCATTTT.

The CDR3 sequence: CASSLLLASTGELFF. The CDR3 DNA is TGTGCCAGCAGCTTATTACTAGCCTCCACCGGGGAGCTGTTTTTT. J is TRBJ2-2 and V is TRBV7-9; a possible D gene is TRBD2 (6 bases). Germline lookup yields CDR1 SEHNR and CDR2 FQNEAQ (reference sequence). The V gene lost 2 bases and the J gene lost 4 bases, with 11 bases spanning the gap. The CDR3 is 15 residues long.

The chain carries TRBV5-1 and TRBJ2-1; 8 nucleotides agree with TRBD2. This CDR3 is 15 amino acids long. Germline V gives CDR1 SGHRS, CDR2 YFSETQ. J was trimmed by 0 bases and V by 5 bases; bases with no gene match: 4. The CDR3 is CASRSGGFSYNEQFF. The CDR3 DNA sequence: TGCGCCAGCAGATCGGGAGGGTTCTCCTACAATGAGCAGTTCTTC.

The chain employs TRBV6-5 and TRBJ2-3; weak D call: TRBD2 (5 bases). Trimming stripped 0 bases from V and 4 bases from J, with 14 bases between. The CDR3 runs to 16 residues. Germline CDR1 reads MNHEY; CDR2 reads SVGAGI. The DNA of the CDR3 is TGTGCCAGCAGTTACTCGGCTAGCCATAGGGCAGATACGCAGTATTTT. Its translation is CASSYSASHRADTQYF.